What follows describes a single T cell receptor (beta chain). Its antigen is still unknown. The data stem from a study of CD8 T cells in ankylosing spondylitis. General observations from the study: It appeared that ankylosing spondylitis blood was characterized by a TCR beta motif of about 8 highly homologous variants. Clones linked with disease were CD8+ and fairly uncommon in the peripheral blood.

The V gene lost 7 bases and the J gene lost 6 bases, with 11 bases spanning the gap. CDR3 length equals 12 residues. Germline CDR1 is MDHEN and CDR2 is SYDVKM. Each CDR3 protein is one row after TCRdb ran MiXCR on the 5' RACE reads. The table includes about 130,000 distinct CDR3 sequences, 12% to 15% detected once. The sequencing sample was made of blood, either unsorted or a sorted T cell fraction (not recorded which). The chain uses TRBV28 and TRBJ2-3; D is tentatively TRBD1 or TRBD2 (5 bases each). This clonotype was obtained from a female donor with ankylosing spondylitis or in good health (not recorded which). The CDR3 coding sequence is TGTGCCAGCACCTCGGGGCGGGATACGCAGTATTTT. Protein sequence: CASTSGRDTQYF.